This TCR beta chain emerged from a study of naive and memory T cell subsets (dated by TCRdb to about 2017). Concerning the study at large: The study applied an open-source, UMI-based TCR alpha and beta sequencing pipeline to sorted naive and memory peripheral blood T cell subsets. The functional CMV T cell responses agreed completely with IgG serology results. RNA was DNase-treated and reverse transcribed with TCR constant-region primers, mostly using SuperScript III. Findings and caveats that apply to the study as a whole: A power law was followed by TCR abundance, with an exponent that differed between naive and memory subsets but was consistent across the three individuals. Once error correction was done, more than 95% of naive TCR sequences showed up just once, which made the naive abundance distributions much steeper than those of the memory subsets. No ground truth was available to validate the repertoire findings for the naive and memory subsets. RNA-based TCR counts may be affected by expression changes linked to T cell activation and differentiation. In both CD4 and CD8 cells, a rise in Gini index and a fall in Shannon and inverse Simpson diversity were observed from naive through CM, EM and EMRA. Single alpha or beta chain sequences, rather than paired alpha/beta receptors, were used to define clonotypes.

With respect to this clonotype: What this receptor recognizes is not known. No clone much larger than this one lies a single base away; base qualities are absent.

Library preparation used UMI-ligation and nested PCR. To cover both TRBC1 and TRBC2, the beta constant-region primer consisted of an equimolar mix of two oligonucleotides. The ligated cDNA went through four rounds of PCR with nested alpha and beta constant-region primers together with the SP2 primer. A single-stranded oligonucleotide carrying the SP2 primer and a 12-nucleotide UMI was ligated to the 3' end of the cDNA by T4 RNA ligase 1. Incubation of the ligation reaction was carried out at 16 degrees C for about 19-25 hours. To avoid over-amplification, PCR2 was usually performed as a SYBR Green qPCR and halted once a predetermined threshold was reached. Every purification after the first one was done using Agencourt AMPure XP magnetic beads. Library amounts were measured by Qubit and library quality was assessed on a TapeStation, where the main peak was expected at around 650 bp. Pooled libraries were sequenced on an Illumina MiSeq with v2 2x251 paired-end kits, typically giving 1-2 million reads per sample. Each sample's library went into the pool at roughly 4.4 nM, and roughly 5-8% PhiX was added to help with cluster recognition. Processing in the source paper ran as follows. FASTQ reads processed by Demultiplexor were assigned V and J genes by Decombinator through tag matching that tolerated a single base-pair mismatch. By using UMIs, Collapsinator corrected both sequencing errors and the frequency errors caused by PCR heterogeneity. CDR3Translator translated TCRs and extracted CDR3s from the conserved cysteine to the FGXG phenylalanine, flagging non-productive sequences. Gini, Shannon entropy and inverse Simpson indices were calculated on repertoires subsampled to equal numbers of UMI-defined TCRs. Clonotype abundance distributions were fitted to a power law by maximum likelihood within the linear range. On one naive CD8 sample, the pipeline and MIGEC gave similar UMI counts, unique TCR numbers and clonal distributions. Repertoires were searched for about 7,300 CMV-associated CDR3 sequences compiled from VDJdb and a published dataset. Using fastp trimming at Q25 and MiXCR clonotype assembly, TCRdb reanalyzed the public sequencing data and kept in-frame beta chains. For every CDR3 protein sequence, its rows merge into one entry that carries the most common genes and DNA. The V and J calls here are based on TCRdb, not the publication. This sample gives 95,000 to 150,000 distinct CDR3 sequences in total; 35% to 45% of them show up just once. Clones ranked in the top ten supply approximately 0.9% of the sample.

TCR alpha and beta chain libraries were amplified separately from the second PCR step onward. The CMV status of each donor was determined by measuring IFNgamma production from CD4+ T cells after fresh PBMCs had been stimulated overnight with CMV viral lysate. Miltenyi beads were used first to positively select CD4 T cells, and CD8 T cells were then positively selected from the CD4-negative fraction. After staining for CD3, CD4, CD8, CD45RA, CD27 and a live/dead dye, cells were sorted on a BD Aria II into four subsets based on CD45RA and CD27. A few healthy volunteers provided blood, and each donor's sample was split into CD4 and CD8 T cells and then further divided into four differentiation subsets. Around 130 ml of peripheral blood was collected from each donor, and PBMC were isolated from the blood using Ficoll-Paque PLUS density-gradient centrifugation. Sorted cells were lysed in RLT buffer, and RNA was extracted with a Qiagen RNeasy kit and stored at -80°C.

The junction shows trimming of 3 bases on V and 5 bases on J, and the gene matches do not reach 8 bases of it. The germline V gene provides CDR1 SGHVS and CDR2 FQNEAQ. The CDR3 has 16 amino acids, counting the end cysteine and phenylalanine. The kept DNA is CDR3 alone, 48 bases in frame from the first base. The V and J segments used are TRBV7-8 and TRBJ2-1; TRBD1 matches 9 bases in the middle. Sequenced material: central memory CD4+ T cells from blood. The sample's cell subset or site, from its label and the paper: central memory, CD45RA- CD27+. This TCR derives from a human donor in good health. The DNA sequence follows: TGTGCCAGCAGCTTTCTGGACAGGGGTGTGGACAATGAGCAGTTCTTC. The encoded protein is CASSFLDRGVDNEQFF.